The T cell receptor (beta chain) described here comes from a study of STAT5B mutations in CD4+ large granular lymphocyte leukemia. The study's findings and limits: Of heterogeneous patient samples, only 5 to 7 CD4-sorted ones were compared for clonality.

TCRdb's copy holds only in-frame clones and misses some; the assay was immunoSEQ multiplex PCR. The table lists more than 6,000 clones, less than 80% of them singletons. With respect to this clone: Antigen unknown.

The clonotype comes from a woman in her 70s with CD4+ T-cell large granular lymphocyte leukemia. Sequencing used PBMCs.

The CDR3 sequence: CASSTRGENEKLFF. The CDR3 DNA reads as TGTGCCAGTAGTACGCGGGGAGAAAATGAAAAACTGTTTTTT. The gene calls are TRBV19 and TRBJ1-4, with D hard to call. Germline V gives CDR1 LNHDA, CDR2 SQIVND (reference sequence). The CDR3 has 14 amino acids. V lost 4 bases and J 5 bases, leaving 11 bases between the germline ends.